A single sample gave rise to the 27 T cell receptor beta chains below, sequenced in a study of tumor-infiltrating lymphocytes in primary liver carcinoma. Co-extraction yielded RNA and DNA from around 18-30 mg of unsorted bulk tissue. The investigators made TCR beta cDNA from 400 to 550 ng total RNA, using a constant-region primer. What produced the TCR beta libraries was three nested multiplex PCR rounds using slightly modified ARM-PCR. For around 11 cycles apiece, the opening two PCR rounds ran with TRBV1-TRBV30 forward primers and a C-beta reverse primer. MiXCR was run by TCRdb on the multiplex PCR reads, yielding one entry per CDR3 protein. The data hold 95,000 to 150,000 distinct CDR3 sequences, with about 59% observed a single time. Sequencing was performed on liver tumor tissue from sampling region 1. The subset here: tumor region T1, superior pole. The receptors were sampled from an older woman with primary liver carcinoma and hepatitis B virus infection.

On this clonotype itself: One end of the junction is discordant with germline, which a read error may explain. This CDR3 is CDSSRDREVTQYF. CDR3 coding DNA: TGTGACAGCAGCCGGGACAGAGAAGTGACCCAGTACTTC. V usage is TRBV11-2 and J usage is TRBJ2-5; 7 bases map to TRBD1. The CDR3 extends over 13 amino acids. Germline V lookup: CDR1 SGHAT, CDR2 FQNNGV.

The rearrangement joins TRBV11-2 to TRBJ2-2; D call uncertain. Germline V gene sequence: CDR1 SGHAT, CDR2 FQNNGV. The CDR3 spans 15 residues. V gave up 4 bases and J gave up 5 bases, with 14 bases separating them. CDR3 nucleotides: TGTGCCAGCAGCTCCCGTGGTGGGAAGACCGGGGAGCTGTTTTTT. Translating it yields CASSSRGGKTGELFF.

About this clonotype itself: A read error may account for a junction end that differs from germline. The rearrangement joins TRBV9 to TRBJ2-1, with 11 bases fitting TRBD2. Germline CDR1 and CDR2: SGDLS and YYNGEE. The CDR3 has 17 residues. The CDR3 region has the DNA TGTACCAGCAGCGTAGAGCCGACTAGCGGGGCCTACAATGAGCAGTTCTTC. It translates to CTSSVEPTSGAYNEQFF.

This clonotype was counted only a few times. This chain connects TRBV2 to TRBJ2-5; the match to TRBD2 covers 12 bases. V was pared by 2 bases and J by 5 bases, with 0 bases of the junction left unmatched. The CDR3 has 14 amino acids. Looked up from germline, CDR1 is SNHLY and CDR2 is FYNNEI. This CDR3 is CASSETSGGETQYF. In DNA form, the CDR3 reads TGTGCCAGCAGTGAAACTAGCGGGGGGGAGACCCAGTACTTC.

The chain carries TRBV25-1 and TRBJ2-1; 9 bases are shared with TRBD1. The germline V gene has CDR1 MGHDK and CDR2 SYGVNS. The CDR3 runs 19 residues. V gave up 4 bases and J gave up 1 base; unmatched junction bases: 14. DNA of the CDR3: TGTGCCAGCAGTGGTACGGGACAGGGCGGACTAGAATCCTACAATGAGCAGTTCTTC. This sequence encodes CASSGTGQGGLESYNEQFF.

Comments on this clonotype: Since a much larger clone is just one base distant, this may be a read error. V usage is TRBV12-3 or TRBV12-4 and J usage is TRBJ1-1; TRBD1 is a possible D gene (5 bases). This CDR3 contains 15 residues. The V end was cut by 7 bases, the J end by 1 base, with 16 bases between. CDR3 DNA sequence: TGTGCCAGCACCCCAGACCTCGGGGGGAACACTGAAGCTTTCTTT. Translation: CASTPDLGGNTEAFF.

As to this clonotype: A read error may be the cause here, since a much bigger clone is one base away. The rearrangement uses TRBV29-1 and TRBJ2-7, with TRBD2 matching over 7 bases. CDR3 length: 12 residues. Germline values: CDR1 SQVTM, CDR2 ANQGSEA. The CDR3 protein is CSFLPGGYEQYF. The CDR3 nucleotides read TGCAGTTTTCTACCGGGAGGTTACGAGCAGTACTTC.

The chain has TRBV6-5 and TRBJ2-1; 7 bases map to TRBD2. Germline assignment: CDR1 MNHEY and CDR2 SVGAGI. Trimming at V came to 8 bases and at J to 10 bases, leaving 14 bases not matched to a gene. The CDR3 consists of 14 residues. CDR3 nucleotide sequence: TGTGCCAGCGCCTCCCCGACGGGAGGACTCGAGCAGTTCTTC. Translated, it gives CASASPTGGLEQFF.

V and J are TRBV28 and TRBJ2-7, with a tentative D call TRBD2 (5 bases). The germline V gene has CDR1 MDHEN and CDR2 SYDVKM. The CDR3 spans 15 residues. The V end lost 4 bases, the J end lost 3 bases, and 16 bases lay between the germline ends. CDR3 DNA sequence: TGTGCCAGCAGTTCCCCGGGTAGCGAAATCTACGAGCAGTACTTC. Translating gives CASSSPGSEIYEQYF. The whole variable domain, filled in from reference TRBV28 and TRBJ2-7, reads DVKVTQSSRYLVKRTGEKVFLECVQDMDHENMFWYRQDPGLGLRLIYFSYDVKMKEKGDIPEGYSVSREKKERFSLILESASTNQTSMYLCASSSPGSEIYEQYFGPGTRLTVT.

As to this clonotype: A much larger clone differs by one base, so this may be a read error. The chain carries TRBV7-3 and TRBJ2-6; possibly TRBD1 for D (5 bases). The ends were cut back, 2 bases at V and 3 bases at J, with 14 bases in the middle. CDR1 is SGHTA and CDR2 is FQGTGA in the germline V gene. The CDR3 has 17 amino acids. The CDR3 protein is CASSLQGLNFGANVLTF. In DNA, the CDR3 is TGTGCCAGCAGCTTACAGGGCCTGAACTTTGGGGCCAACGTCCTGACTTTC.

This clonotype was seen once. CDR3 region: CASSDTLTSRRGVPRNIQYF. The CDR3 coding sequence is TGTGCCAGCAGCGACACTTTGACTAGTAGGAGGGGGGTACCGCGAAACATTCAGTACTTC. The V and J genes are TRBV7-9 and TRBJ2-4; either TRBD1 or TRBD2 may fit D (6 bases each). V was clipped by 5 bases and J by 6 bases, with 32 bases between them. The CDR3 is 20 residues long. The germline CDR1 and CDR2 sequences are SEHNR and FQNEAQ (reference sequence). The full variable domain, rest sourced from reference TRBV7-9 and TRBJ2-4, is DTGVSQNPRHKITKRGQNVTFRCDPISEHNRLYWYRQTLGQGPEFLTYFQNEAQLEKSRLLSDRFSAERPKGSFSTLEIQRTEQGDSAMYLCASSDTLTSRRGVPRNIQYFGAGTRLSVL.

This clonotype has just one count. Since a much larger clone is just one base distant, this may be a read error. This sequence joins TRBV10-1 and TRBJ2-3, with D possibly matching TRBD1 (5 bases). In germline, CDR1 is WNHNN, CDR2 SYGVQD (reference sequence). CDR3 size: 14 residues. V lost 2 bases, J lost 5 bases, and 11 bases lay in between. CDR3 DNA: TGCGCCAGCAGTGAGGACAGCACAAGAGATACGCAGTATTTT. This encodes CASSEDSTRDTQYF.

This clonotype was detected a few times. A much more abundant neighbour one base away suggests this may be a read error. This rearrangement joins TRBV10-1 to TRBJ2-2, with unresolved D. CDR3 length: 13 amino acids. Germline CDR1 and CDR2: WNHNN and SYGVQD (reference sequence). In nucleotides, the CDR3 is TGCACCAGCAGTGAATGGGACACCGGGGAGCTGTTTTTT. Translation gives CTSSEWDTGELFF.

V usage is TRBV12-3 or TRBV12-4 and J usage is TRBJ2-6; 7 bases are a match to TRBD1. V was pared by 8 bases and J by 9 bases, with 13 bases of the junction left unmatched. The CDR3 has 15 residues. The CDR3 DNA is TGTGCCAGCGGTCAACGACAGGGTGGGATCAACGTCCTGACTTTC. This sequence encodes CASGQRQGGINVLTF.

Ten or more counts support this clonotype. The CDR3 reads CASSDGRATGELFF. The CDR3 DNA sequence: TGTGCCAGCAGTGACGGGAGGGCCACCGGGGAGCTGTTTTTT. The chain has TRBV6-1 and TRBJ2-2, with 8 bases aligning to TRBD2. This CDR3 is 14 amino acids long. V lost 3 bases and J lost 4; bases outside the gene matches: 1. Germline CDR1 is MNHNS and CDR2 is SASEGT.

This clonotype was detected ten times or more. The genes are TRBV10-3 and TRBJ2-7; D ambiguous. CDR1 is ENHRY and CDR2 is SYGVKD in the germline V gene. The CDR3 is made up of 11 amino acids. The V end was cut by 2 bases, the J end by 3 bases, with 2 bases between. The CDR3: CAISEIYEQYF. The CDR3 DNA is TGTGCCATCAGTGAGATCTACGAGCAGTACTTC.

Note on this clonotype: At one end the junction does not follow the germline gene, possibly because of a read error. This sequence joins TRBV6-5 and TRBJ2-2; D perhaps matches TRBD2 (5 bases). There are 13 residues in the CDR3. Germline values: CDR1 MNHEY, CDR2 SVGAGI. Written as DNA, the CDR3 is TGTGCCAGCACCCGCGATCTAACCGGGGAGCTGTATTTT. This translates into CASTRDLTGELYF.

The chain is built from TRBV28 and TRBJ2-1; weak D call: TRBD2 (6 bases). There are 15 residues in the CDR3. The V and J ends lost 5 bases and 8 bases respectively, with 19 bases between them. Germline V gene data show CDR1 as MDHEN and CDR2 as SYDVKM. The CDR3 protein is CASSPMLGGVDEQFF. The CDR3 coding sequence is TGTGCCAGCAGTCCCATGCTAGGAGGGGTCGATGAGCAGTTCTTC. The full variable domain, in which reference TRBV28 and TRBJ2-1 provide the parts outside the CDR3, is DVKVTQSSRYLVKRTGEKVFLECVQDMDHENMFWYRQDPGLGLRLIYFSYDVKMKEKGDIPEGYSVSREKKERFSLILESASTNQTSMYLCASSPMLGGVDEQFFGPGTRLTVL.

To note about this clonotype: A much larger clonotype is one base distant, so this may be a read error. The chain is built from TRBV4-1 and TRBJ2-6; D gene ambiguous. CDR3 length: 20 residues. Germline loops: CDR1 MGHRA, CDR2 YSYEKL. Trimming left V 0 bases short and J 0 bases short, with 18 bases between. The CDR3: CASSQEMGSFRVSGANVLTF. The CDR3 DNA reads TGCGCCAGCAGCCAAGAGATGGGATCGTTTAGGGTCTCTGGGGCCAACGTCCTGACTTTC.

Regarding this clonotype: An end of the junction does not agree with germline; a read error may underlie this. The CDR3 loop reads CASSLGLDITGTQYF. CDR3 DNA: TGTGCCAGCAGCCTGGGACTAGACATCACAGGTACGCAGTATTTT. This rearrangement joins TRBV4-2 to TRBJ2-3, with 8 bases that match TRBD2. This CDR3 has 15 residues. Per germline, CDR1 LGHNA and CDR2 YNFKEQ.

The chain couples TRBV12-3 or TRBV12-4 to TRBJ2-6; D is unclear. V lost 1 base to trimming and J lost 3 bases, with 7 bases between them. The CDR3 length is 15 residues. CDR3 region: CASSLGVYGANVLTF. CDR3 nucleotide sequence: TGTGCCAGCAGTTTAGGTGTATATGGGGCCAACGTCCTGACTTTC.

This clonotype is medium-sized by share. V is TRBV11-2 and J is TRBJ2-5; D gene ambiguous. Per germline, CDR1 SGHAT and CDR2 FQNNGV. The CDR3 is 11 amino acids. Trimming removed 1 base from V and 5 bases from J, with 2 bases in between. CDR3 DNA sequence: TGTGCCAGCAGCTTAGGGGAGACCCAGTACTTC. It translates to CASSLGETQYF.

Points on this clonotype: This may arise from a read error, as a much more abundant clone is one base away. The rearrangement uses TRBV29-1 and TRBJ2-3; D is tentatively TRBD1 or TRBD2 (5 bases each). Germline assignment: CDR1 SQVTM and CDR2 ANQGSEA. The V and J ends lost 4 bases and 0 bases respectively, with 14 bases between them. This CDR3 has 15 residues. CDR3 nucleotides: TGCAGCGTTGCAGCTTACGGGACCAGCACAGATACGCAGTATTTT. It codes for CSVAAYGTSTDTQYF.

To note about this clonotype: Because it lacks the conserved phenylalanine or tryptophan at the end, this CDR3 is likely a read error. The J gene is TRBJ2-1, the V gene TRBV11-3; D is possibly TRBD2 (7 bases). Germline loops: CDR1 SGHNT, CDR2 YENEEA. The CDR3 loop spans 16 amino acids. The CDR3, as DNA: TGTACCAGCAGCCCGGGGGCCACTAGCGTTTACAATGAGCAGTTCCTC. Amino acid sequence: CTSSPGATSVYNEQFL.

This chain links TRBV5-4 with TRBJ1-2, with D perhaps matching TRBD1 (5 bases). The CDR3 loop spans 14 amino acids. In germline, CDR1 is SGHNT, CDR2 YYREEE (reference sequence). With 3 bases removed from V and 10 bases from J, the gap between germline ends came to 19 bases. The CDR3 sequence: CASSWGGGGDDYTF. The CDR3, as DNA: TGTGCCAGCAGCTGGGGGGGAGGAGGTGATGACTACACCTTC.

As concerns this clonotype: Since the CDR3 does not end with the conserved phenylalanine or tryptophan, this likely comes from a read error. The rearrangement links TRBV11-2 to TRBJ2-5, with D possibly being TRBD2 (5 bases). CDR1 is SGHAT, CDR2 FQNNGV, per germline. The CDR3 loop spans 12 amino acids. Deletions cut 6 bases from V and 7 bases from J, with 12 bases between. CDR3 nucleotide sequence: TGTGCCAGCAGTCCCGAGGCGGGGACCCAGTACTTA. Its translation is CASSPEAGTQYL.

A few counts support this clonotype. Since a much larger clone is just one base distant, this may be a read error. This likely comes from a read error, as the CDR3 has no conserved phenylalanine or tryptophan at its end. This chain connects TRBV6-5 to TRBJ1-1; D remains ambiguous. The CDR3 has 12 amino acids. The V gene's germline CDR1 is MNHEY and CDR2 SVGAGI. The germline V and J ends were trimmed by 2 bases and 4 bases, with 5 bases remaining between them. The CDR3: CASSYTGTEAFL. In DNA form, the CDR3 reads TGTGCCAGCAGTTACACCGGCACTGAAGCTTTCCTT.